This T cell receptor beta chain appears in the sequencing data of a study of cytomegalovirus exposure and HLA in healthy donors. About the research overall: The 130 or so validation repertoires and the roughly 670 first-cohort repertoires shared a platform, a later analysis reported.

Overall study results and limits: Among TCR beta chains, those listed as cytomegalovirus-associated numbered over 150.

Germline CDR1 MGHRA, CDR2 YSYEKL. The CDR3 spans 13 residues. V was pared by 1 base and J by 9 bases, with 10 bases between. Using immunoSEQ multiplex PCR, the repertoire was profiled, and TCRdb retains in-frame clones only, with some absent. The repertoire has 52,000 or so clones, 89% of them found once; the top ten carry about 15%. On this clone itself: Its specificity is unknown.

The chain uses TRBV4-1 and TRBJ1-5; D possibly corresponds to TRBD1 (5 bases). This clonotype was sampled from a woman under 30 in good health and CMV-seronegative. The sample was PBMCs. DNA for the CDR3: TGCGCCAGCAGCCAAGGCGGGGGGTGGCCCCAGCATTTT. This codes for CASSQGGGWPQHF.